These 29 T cell receptor beta chains were all obtained from the same sample, sequenced in a study of T cells in localized non-small cell lung cancer. TCRdb's copy holds only in-frame clones and misses some; the assay was immunoSEQ multiplex PCR. Of 34,000 or so clones in the sample, 85% to 95% were seen once. The starting material was peripheral blood, obtained before any cancer treatment. The origin of the receptors is an older female donor with stage I lung adenocarcinoma.

This chain joins TRBV7-2 and TRBJ2-2; no clear D gene. This CDR3 comprises 19 residues. The germline CDR1 and CDR2 sequences are SGHTA and FQGNSA. Trimming removed 0 bases at V and 2 bases at J, with 19 bases between. For the CDR3, the DNA is TGTGCCAGCAGCTTAGCTCTAAGGCGTCCCACGATAAACACCGGGGAGCTGTTTTTT. Its translation: CASSLALRRPTINTGELFF.

The chain combines TRBV9 with TRBJ1-2, with 7 nucleotides matching TRBD1. This CDR3 contains 16 residues. V dropped 3 bases and J dropped 6; count of bases not matched to a gene: 14. Germline V gene data show CDR1 as SGDLS and CDR2 as YYNGEE. The CDR3 region is CASSGGQPTRKHGYTF. CDR3 bases: TGTGCCAGCAGCGGGGGACAGCCAACGAGAAAGCATGGCTACACCTTC. Full variable domain (rest looked up from reference TRBV9 and TRBJ1-2): DSGVTQTPKHLITATGQRVTLRCSPRSGDLSVYWYQQSLDQGLQFLIQYYNGEERAKGNILERFSAQQFPDLHSELNLSSLELGDSALYFCASSGGQPTRKHGYTFGSGTRLTVV.

The chain recombines TRBV4-3 with TRBJ2-2, with D possibly being TRBD2 (6 bases). CDR3 length: 15 amino acids. Trimming left V 0 bases short and J 6 bases short, with 11 bases between. Germline lookup yields CDR1 LGHNA and CDR2 YSLEER. The CDR3 loop is CASSQDLGGSGELFF. The CDR3 DNA is TGCGCCAGCAGCCAAGATCTTGGAGGGTCCGGGGAGCTGTTTTTT.

The V call is TRBV27, the J call TRBJ2-3; D possibly corresponds to TRBD1 (5 bases). V was pared by 7 bases and J by 3 bases, with 11 bases between. CDR1 is MNHEY and CDR2 is SMNVEV in the germline V gene (reference sequence). The CDR3 length is 13 residues. The CDR3 protein is CASKQVGTDTQYF. The CDR3 nucleotides are TGTGCCAGCAAACAGGTTGGTACAGATACGCAGTATTTT.

This rearrangement joins TRBV5-8 to TRBJ1-2; TRBD1 matches at 9 bases. The germline CDR1 and CDR2 sequences are SGHTS and YDEGEE. The CDR3 contains 15 residues. Trimming took 0 bases from V and 6 from J; bases not matched to a gene: 6. DNA for the CDR3: TGTGCCAGCAGCTTGGCCTGGGACAGGGCGAATGGCTACACCTTC. Amino acid sequence: CASSLAWDRANGYTF.

The chain recombines TRBV9 with TRBJ1-3; D perhaps matches TRBD1 (6 bases). V was shortened by 4 bases and J by 0 bases, with 17 bases between the two germline ends. Germline V lookup: CDR1 SGDLS, CDR2 YYNGEE. CDR3 length equals 17 residues. In nucleotides, the CDR3 is TGTGCCAGCAGCCCAAGCCCGGGACACTCCTCTGGAAACACCATATATTTT. Encoded protein: CASSPSPGHSSGNTIYF.

The chain carries TRBV7-8 and TRBJ1-3; D may be TRBD1 (6 bases). The V gene lost 1 base and the J gene lost 3 bases, with 10 bases spanning the gap. From germline, CDR1 is SGHVS and CDR2 FQNEAQ. There are 15 residues in the CDR3. In DNA, the CDR3 is TGTGCCAGCAGCTTAGTAGGGGGGCATGGAAACACCATATATTTT. It codes for CASSLVGGHGNTIYF.

The chain couples TRBV19 to TRBJ2-3; 8 nucleotides align to TRBD2. V dropped 5 bases and J dropped 3; count of bases not matched to a gene: 10. The germline gives CDR1 LNHDA, CDR2 SQIVND (reference sequence). CDR3 length: 16 amino acids. CDR3 in amino acids: CASSVGPSGSTDTQYF. The CDR3 nucleotides read TGTGCCAGTAGTGTCGGCCCCAGCGGGAGTACAGATACGCAGTATTTT.

V is TRBV5-1 and J is TRBJ1-1; D gene ambiguous. Germline V gene sequence: CDR1 SGHRS, CDR2 YFSETQ. V lost 0 bases, J lost 1 base, and 13 bases lay in between. The CDR3 sequence is 16 residues long. Written as DNA, the CDR3 is TGCGCCAGCAGCTTGGCGGGGTCTAGAGGGAACACTGAAGCTTTCTTT. Translation: CASSLAGSRGNTEAFF.

This chain joins TRBV19 and TRBJ2-7, with D perhaps matching TRBD1 or TRBD2 (5 bases each). Trimming shortened V by 6 bases and J by 3 bases, and 12 bases separated the two germline ends. This CDR3 contains 13 residues. Germline V lookup: CDR1 LNHDA, CDR2 SQIVND (reference sequence). The CDR3 region is CASSGQGVYEQYF. In DNA form, the CDR3 reads TGTGCCAGTAGCGGTCAGGGAGTCTACGAGCAGTACTTC.

This chain uses TRBV19 with TRBJ1-2, with TRBD1 identical over 8 bases. The CDR3 contains 15 residues. V dropped 3 bases and J dropped 8; count of bases not matched to a gene: 11. Germline assignment: CDR1 LNHDA and CDR2 SQIVND (reference sequence). This CDR3 is CASSMSTTGVTGYTF. CDR3 in DNA: TGTGCCAGTAGTATGTCTACGACAGGGGTCACCGGCTACACCTTC.

CDR3 sequence (DNA): TGTGCCAGCAGCGTAGCAGGGGGGAATCAGCCCCAGCATTTT. This codes for CASSVAGGNQPQHF. The rearrangement joins TRBV9 to TRBJ1-5; TRBD1 aligns across 7 bases. Germline values: CDR1 SGDLS, CDR2 YYNGEE. Trimming took 0 bases from V and 4 from J; bases not matched to a gene: 1. CDR3 size: 14 residues. Together with reference TRBV9 and TRBJ1-5, the CDR3 gives the full variable domain: DSGVTQTPKHLITATGQRVTLRCSPRSGDLSVYWYQQSLDQGLQFLIQYYNGEERAKGNILERFSAQQFPDLHSELNLSSLELGDSALYFCASSVAGGNQPQHFGDGTRLSIL.

The rearrangement uses TRBV6-5 and TRBJ1-1, with 10 nucleotides matching TRBD1. The CDR3 has 16 residues. The V and J ends lost 4 bases and 1 base, in that order; junction bases with no gene match: 6. Germline V gene data show CDR1 as MNHEY and CDR2 as SVGAGI. CDR3 sequence reads: CASSSKRTGGNTEAFF. The CDR3 nucleotides read TGTGCCAGCAGTTCCAAACGGACAGGGGGGAACACTGAAGCTTTCTTT.

The chain joins TRBV10-1 to TRBJ2-2; maybe TRBD2 (5 bases). In germline, CDR1 is WNHNN, CDR2 SYGVQD (reference sequence). Trimming removed 6 bases at V and 0 bases at J, with 17 bases between. This CDR3 region has 17 residues. CDR3 residues: CASSKRVGLANTGELFF. Here the CDR3 DNA reads TGCGCCAGCAGCAAAAGGGTAGGACTGGCGAACACCGGGGAGCTGTTTTTT.

The chain combines TRBV7-2 with TRBJ1-2, with 7 nucleotides matching TRBD1. V shed 5 bases and J 7 bases; nucleotides not matched to a gene: 10. CDR3 size: 14 residues. CDR1 and CDR2 from the germline V gene are SGHTA and FQGNSA. CDR3 region: CASSPQGEGGGYTF. The DNA of the CDR3 is TGTGCCAGCAGCCCCCAGGGGGAGGGAGGTGGCTACACCTTC.

The chain carries TRBV7-9 and TRBJ2-7; no reliable D call. The CDR3 has 12 residues. CDR1 SEHNR and CDR2 FQNEAQ come from the germline V gene (reference sequence). Deletions cut 1 base from V and 1 base from J, with 2 bases between. The CDR3 nucleotides read TGTGCCAGCAGCTTAGGGTCCTACGAGCAGTACTTC. Protein sequence: CASSLGSYEQYF.

This clone was seen a handful of times. The V call is TRBV7-2, the J call TRBJ2-5; D remains ambiguous. Trimming removed 1 base at V and 4 bases at J, with 10 bases between. CDR3 length equals 14 residues. Germline CDR1 is SGHTA and CDR2 is FQGNSA. CDR3 sequence (DNA): TGTGCCAGCAGCTTAGGGGGTGGTGGAGAGACCCAGTACTTC. Translation: CASSLGGGGETQYF.

This clone was seen just once. A read error may account for a junction end that differs from germline. The CDR3 bases are TGTGCCAGCAGCGAAGGGGGGGGAGTGGTAGACATTCAGTACTTC. It is translated as CASSEGGGVVDIQYF. The chain joins TRBV6-1 to TRBJ2-4; D is possibly TRBD2 (7 bases). The CDR3 spans 15 residues. Germline CDR1 reads MNHNS; CDR2 reads SASEGT.

The chain recombines TRBV30 with TRBJ1-3; tentatively, D is TRBD1 (6 bases). The germline V and J ends were trimmed by 0 bases and 2 bases, with 11 bases remaining between them. CDR1 and CDR2 from the germline V gene are GTSNPN and SVGIG (reference sequence). The CDR3 loop spans 15 amino acids. CDR3 sequence: CAWSVIWGPGNTIYF. In DNA form, the CDR3 reads TGTGCCTGGAGTGTAATTTGGGGGCCTGGAAACACCATATATTTT.

The gene calls are TRBV6-1 and TRBJ1-1, with TRBD1 as a possible D gene (6 bases). CDR3 length equals 14 residues. Looked up from germline, CDR1 is MNHNS and CDR2 is SASEGT. Trimming removed 7 bases at V and 6 bases at J, with 18 bases between. The CDR3 region is CASTEPGTLAEAFF. As DNA, the CDR3 is TGTGCCAGCACCGAACCCGGGACACTGGCTGAAGCTTTCTTT.

The chain has TRBV9 and TRBJ2-3; 14 nucleotides agree with TRBD2. The V gene's germline CDR1 is SGDLS and CDR2 YYNGEE. The CDR3 spans 18 residues. The J segment lost 2 bases and the V segment lost 0 bases, leaving 5 bases of the junction unmatched. The CDR3 sequence: CASSVETSGGAYTDTQYF. Written as DNA, the CDR3 is TGTGCCAGCAGCGTAGAGACTAGCGGGGGGGCGTACACAGATACGCAGTATTTT.

The V gene is TRBV18, the J gene TRBJ2-4, with 14 bases lining up with TRBD2. The CDR3 is 15 amino acids. After removal of 1 base from V and 9 bases from J, the junction contained 2 bases not matched to a gene. CDR1 and CDR2 (germline): KGHSH, LQKENI. The CDR3, as DNA: TGTGCCAGCTCACCACAGACTAGCGGGGGGGGCATTCAGTACTTC. Protein: CASSPQTSGGGIQYF.

In its sample, this clone was seen once. J is TRBJ1-2 and V is TRBV4-3; D gene ambiguous. Germline lookup yields CDR1 LGHNA and CDR2 YSLEER. This CDR3 region has 13 residues. V lost 0 bases and J 4 bases, leaving 6 bases between the germline ends. The CDR3 nucleotides read TGCGCCAGCAGCCAAGACCTGACCTATGGCTACACCTTC. As protein: CASSQDLTYGYTF.

V is TRBV18 and J is TRBJ1-3; 12 bases match TRBD1. There are 15 residues in the CDR3. Germline CDR1 and CDR2: KGHSH and LQKENI. With 6 bases clipped from V and 8 bases from J, the junction kept 8 bases outside the gene matches. The CDR3 DNA is TGTGCCAGCTCTTTCGGGACAGGGGGCGCGGACACCATATATTTT. Its translation is CASSFGTGGADTIYF.

The genes are TRBV28 and TRBJ2-5; TRBD1 might be the D (5 bases). Trimming removed 9 bases from V and 3 bases from J, with 14 bases in between. The CDR3 is 13 amino acids. CDR1 MDHEN and CDR2 SYDVKM come from the germline V gene. The CDR3 DNA is TGTGCCAGTATTGACAGAGTTAAAGAGACCCAGTACTTC. This translates into CASIDRVKETQYF.

The J gene is TRBJ2-7, the V gene TRBV7-2; 10 positions match TRBD2. This CDR3 has 15 amino acids. V trimming: 6 bases; J trimming: 4 bases; junction bases outside the gene matches: 9. Per germline, CDR1 SGHTA and CDR2 FQGNSA. For the CDR3, the DNA is TGTGCCAGCAGAGGGGGACTAGCGTCCTTATACGAGCAGTACTTC. This sequence encodes CASRGGLASLYEQYF.

J is TRBJ1-4 and V is TRBV5-7; D is possibly TRBD1 (6 bases). TRBV5-7 is labeled an ORF, and its function is uncertain. Trimming cost V 2 bases and J 0 bases, with 20 bases left between them. The CDR3 covers 19 residues. CDR3 sequence (DNA): TGTGCCAGCAGCTTTTTGAACAGGGAGGGAATTGCAACTAATGAAAAACTGTTTTTT. This translates into CASSFLNREGIATNEKLFF.

The chain links TRBV4-3 to TRBJ1-2, with D unclear. CDR1 and CDR2 (germline): LGHNA, YSLEER. This CDR3 region has 14 residues. Trimming stripped 3 bases from V and 4 bases from J, with 12 bases between. In DNA form, the CDR3 reads TGCGCCAGCAGCCATACGTCGGGGTCCTATGGCTACACCTTC. As protein: CASSHTSGSYGYTF.

The rearrangement uses TRBV7-9 and TRBJ1-5, with D perhaps TRBD1 (5 bases). Trimming pared 3 bases from V and 4 bases from J, leaving 10 bases between. CDR1 is SEHNR, CDR2 FQNEAQ, per germline (reference sequence). CDR3 length: 14 amino acids. The CDR3 DNA sequence: TGTGCCAGCAGCTTGTGGGGCTCAAATCAGCCCCAGCATTTT. Its protein product is CASSLWGSNQPQHF.